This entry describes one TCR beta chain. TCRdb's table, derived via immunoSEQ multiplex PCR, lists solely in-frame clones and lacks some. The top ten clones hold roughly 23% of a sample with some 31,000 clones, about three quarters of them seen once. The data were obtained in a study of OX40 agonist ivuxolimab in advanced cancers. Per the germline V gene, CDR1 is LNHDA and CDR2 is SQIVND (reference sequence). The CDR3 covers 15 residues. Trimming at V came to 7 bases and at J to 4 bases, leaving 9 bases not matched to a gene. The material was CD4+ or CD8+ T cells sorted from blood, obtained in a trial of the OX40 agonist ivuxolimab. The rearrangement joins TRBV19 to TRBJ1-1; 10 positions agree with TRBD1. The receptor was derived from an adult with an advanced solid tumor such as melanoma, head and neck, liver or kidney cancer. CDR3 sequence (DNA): TGTGCCAGTAAGAGGGACAGGGGAGGTGGCACTGAAGCTTTCTTT. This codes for CASKRDRGGGTEAFF.